This TCR beta chain was found in a study of blood T cell repertoires in COVID-19. Study information: COVID-19 samples from acute and convalescent phases originated in the United States, Italy and Spain. PBMCs, B-cell-depleted T cells, or T cells were the source of the cDNA or gDNA that made up the material.

Assay: immunoSEQ multiplex PCR; the TCRdb copy retains only in-frame clones and omits some. The sample yields roughly 230,000 clones, 83% seen once. From germline, CDR1 is SGDLS and CDR2 YYNGEE. Trimming shortened V by 4 bases and J by 7 bases, and 15 bases separated the two germline ends. The length of the CDR3 is 13 residues. V gene TRBV9 combines with J gene TRBJ2-7; D may be TRBD2 (5 bases). This receptor was obtained from a man aged 35-49 years with active or convalescent COVID-19. Sequenced material: peripheral blood. CDR3 region: CASSPRRAGEQYF. Written as DNA, the CDR3 is TGTGCCAGCAGCCCCCGGCGGGCTGGGGAGCAGTACTTC.